This TCR beta chain stems from a study of T cell responses to AZD1222 COVID-19 vaccine (dated by TCRdb to the early 2020s). For the study in its entirety: A total of about 250 trial participants underwent TCR sequencing, of whom about 210 had received two doses of AZD1222 and about 25 had received two doses of the MenACWY control vaccine. Enrollment into the trials was organized by age into subgroups of 18-55, 56-69 and 70-plus years, and those subgroups contained approximately 160, 26 and 62 TCR-sequenced participants, respectively.

The label giving this sample's time point can be read as: about 28 days (+/-7) after the second vaccine dose. AZD1222 recipients given second doses at about 4 weeks or at about 12 weeks were pooled, since spike-specific TCR depth and breadth were not found to differ between the two schedules. Samples from vaccinated people were obtained from the UK trials COV001 and COV002, which included a single-blind randomized controlled phase 2/3 trial of AZD1222 (ChAdOx1 nCoV-19) in healthy adults. For TCRbeta chain sequencing, PBMC samples from trial participants were taken at day 0 and at day 28 after the second dose. The paper's findings and limits, for the study overall: Reportedly, almost half of the unique spike-specific TCRs recognized epitopes lying outside the regions that are mutated in the B.1.351 and B.1.1.7 variants. A significant rise in spike-specific TCR breadth and depth was observed after two AZD1222 doses relative to day 0 and relative to MenACWY recipients. Conclusions about previously exposed vaccinees are limited, since just 5 to 7 AZD1222 recipients were seropositive for SARS-CoV-2 at baseline. The vaccine-associated CD4 TCRs covered the entire spike protein, and the dominant responses fell in regions 160-218 and 743-854. Because no samples from the day 14 peak response were available, repertoires could be characterized only after the peak T cell response. Participants were mostly white British and included more females than males, and it was suggested by the authors that clonal diversity may have been underestimated. The 56-69-year group was small, and its depth increase did not reach significance, likely because of low power.

Comment on this clone: The antigen it binds to is not known. One base away there is no much larger clone; base qualities are not given.

The CDR3 regions of human TCRbeta chains were analyzed by immunosequencing. The original methods were these. Repertoire TCRs were matched against a reference library of SARS-CoV-2-specific TCRs generated with the MIRA antigen-specificity platform. Breadth meant the fraction of unique TCRs that were SARS-CoV-2-associated, whereas depth meant the fraction of total T cells that were SARS-CoV-2-associated. Each spike-specific TCR was assigned to its reactive spike region and to a CD4 or CD8 class using the MIRA data. Log10-transformed breadth and depth values were compared by one-way ANOVA with Sidak's multiple comparisons tests. TCRdb stores this immuneACCESS table with in-frame sequences only. Part of the clones is absent; in the studies checked, under half of the shortfall reflects unresolved V genes, and no reason is known for the rest. V and J calls and clone size are those listed in that table; D and trimming were worked out from the DNA. The sample contains over 70,000 clones, around 90% of them found a single time. The ten largest clones capture roughly 5.2% of the sample.

Relative to germline, V is 6 bases shorter and J is 4 bases shorter, with 13 bases between their ends. In the germline V gene, CDR1 corresponds to MDHEN and CDR2 to SYDVKM. The CDR3 starts with the cysteine, ends with the phenylalanine, and has 13 residues. Only the CDR3 part of the read is kept: 39 bases, read in frame from the first base. The sequence was obtained from an adult who received the AZD1222 COVID-19 vaccine. Recombination linked TRBV28 to TRBJ2-7, with no D gene named confidently. Sequencing was performed on peripheral blood, taken 28 days after the second AZD1222 dose. In nucleotide form, the sequence is TGTGCCAGCAGCTCAGTGTCGGTGTACGAGCAGTACTTC. Protein translation: CASSSVSVYEQYF.